Reported below is one T cell receptor (beta chain). These data come from a study of OX40 agonist ivuxolimab in advanced cancers. Trimming left V 1 base short and J 2 bases short, with 6 bases between. Germline loops: CDR1 SGHDT, CDR2 YYEEEE. This CDR3 has 13 residues. The assay was immunoSEQ multiplex PCR, and TCRdb's table has in-frame clones only and misses some. The sample lists some 33,000 clones, 89% occurring once. This chain uses TRBV5-6 with TRBJ2-5; D unresolved. This sequence originates from an adult with an advanced solid tumor such as melanoma, head and neck, liver or kidney cancer. This material consisted of CD4+ or CD8+ T cells sorted from blood, taken in a trial of the OX40 agonist ivuxolimab. The CDR3, as DNA: TGTGCCAGCAGCTTGAGGCAGCAAGAGACCCAGTACTTC. It yields the protein CASSLRQQETQYF. The full variable domain, with the rest looked up from reference TRBV5-6 and TRBJ2-5, is DAGVTQSPTHLIKTRGQQVTLRCSPKSGHDTVSWYQQALGQGPQFIFQYYEEEERQRGNFPDRFSGHQFPNYSSELNVNALLLGDSALYLCASSLRQQETQYFGPGTRLLVL.